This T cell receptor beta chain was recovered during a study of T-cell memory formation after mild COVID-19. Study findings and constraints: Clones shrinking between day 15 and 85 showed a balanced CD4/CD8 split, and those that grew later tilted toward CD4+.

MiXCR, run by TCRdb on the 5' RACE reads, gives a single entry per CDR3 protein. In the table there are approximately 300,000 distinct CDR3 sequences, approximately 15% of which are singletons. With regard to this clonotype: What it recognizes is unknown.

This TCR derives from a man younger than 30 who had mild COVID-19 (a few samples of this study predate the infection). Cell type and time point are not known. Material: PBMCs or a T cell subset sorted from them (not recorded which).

This chain's CDR3 is CGLGASPGELFF. CDR3 DNA: TGTGGCCTGGGGGCGTCTCCCGGGGAGCTGTTTTTT. The chain links TRBV2 to TRBJ2-2; D might be TRBD1 (6 bases). CDR3 length: 12 residues. Germline V gene data show CDR1 as SNHLY and CDR2 as FYNNEI.